The 25 T cell receptor beta chains reported below all come from one sample, sequenced in a study of OX40 agonist ivuxolimab in advanced cancers. The table came from immunoSEQ multiplex PCR; TCRdb's copy has only in-frame clones and leaves some out. The sample gives about 37,000 clones, about 90% of which show up once; around a fifth is in the top ten. Sequencing used CD4+ or CD8+ T cells sorted from blood, obtained in a trial of the OX40 agonist ivuxolimab. All receptors derive from an adult with an advanced solid tumor such as melanoma, head and neck, liver or kidney cancer.

The chain uses TRBV5-1 and TRBJ1-2; 9 nucleotides agree with TRBD1. CDR1 and CDR2 (germline): SGHRS, YFSETQ. With 0 bases clipped from V and 4 bases from J, the junction kept 1 base outside the gene matches. The CDR3 has 14 amino acids. The CDR3 is CASSLGQGVYGYTF. The CDR3 DNA is TGCGCCAGCAGCTTGGGACAGGGGGTCTATGGCTACACCTTC.

A note on this clone: This sample also contains other DNA sequences that code for the same CDR3. This chain uses TRBV4-1 with TRBJ1-3, with D possibly being TRBD1 (6 bases). The V gene's germline CDR1 is MGHRA and CDR2 YSYEKL. The CDR3 consists of 15 residues. The germline V and J ends were trimmed by 0 bases and 2 bases, with 8 bases remaining between them. The CDR3 coding sequence is TGCGCCAGCAGCCAAGATCGGACAGCTGGAAACACCATATATTTT. Its protein is CASSQDRTAGNTIYF.

This clone was counted only a few times. This same CDR3 is encoded by further DNA sequences in the sample. This CDR3 is CAWSVGGLTEAFF. The CDR3 DNA sequence: TGTGCCTGGAGTGTCGGGGGGCTTACTGAAGCTTTCTTT. This chain joins TRBV30 and TRBJ1-1; weak D call: TRBD1 (6 bases). Looked up from germline, CDR1 is GTSNPN and CDR2 is SVGIG (reference sequence). V was trimmed by 0 bases and J by 5 bases, leaving 10 bases between them. This CDR3 has 13 amino acids.

For this clone: Additional DNA sequences in this sample encode the identical CDR3. The chain employs TRBV6-1 and TRBJ1-5; D gene unclear. Germline V gives CDR1 MNHNS, CDR2 SASEGT. V was clipped by 5 bases and J by 7 bases, with 3 bases between them. The CDR3 is 10 residues long. The CDR3 coding sequence is TGTGCCAGCAGTCACCAGCCCCAGCATTTT. Amino acid sequence: CASSHQPQHF.

This chain links TRBV19 with TRBJ1-3; the match to TRBD1 covers 7 bases. Per the germline V gene, CDR1 is LNHDA and CDR2 is SQIVND (reference sequence). This CDR3 has 14 amino acids. The V segment lost 6 bases and the J segment 4 bases; nucleotides outside the gene matches: 6. The CDR3 coding sequence is TGTGCCAGTAGCGACAGGGCAACGGGAAACACCATATATTTT. It is translated as CASSDRATGNTIYF.

V usage is TRBV7-8 and J usage is TRBJ1-2; D unclear. Trimming cost V 0 bases and J 4 bases, with 12 bases left between them. Germline V gene sequence: CDR1 SGHVS, CDR2 FQNEAQ. CDR3 length equals 15 residues. CDR3 nucleotide sequence: TGTGCCAGCAGCTTAGCGCAACCTGGAGGCTATGGCTACACCTTC. It encodes CASSLAQPGGYGYTF.

V is TRBV9 and J is TRBJ1-1; unclear D gene. V was clipped by 1 base and J by 1 base, with 14 bases between them. The CDR3 extends over 16 amino acids. Germline V CDR1 and CDR2: SGDLS, YYNGEE. The CDR3 DNA reads as TGTGCCAGCAGCGTATCCCCGGACCACTCGAACACTGAAGCTTTCTTT. Its translation is CASSVSPDHSNTEAFF.

The chain combines TRBV6-5 with TRBJ2-2; 10 nucleotides line up with TRBD1. The CDR3 consists of 15 residues. Germline V gives CDR1 MNHEY, CDR2 SVGAGI. The ends lost 5 bases at V and 6 bases at J; junction bases unmatched: 6. For the CDR3, the DNA is TGTGCCAGCAGTCCGGGACAGGGGATCTCCGGGGAGCTGTTTTTT. Translated: CASSPGQGISGELFF.

This chain connects TRBV13 to TRBJ1-1; no definite D call. From germline, CDR1 is PRHDT and CDR2 FYEKMQ (reference sequence). The V end lost 6 bases, the J end lost 7 bases, and 6 bases lay between the germline ends. The CDR3 sequence is 10 residues long. This chain's CDR3 is CASSSFEAFF. The CDR3 DNA sequence: TGTGCCAGCAGTTCATTTGAAGCTTTCTTT.

The sample holds one count of this clone. V is TRBV29-1 and J is TRBJ1-1; D call uncertain. CDR1 is SQVTM and CDR2 is ANQGSEA in the germline V gene. V was shortened by 0 bases and J by 7 bases, with 12 bases between the two germline ends. The CDR3 is 13 residues long. The CDR3 bases are TGCAGCGTTGAAGATTGGTCTGGAAATGAAGCTTTCTTT. This gives the protein CSVEDWSGNEAFF.

V usage is TRBV2 and J usage is TRBJ1-2, with 9 nucleotides matching TRBD1. The CDR3 consists of 16 residues. The V gene's germline CDR1 is SNHLY and CDR2 FYNNEI. V dropped 4 bases and J dropped 2; count of bases not matched to a gene: 8. The CDR3 nucleotides read TGTGCCAGCAGTGCGCGACAGGGGGGGGAGAACTATGGCTACACCTTC. It translates to CASSARQGGENYGYTF.

This clone was counted many times. The chain has TRBV7-9 and TRBJ2-7; possibly TRBD1 or TRBD2 for D (6 bases each). V lost 3 bases and J 9 bases, leaving 21 bases between the germline ends. Germline CDR1 reads SEHNR; CDR2 reads FQNEAQ (reference sequence). This CDR3 comprises 15 residues. This chain's CDR3 is CASSLGGRATNGQYF. CDR3 sequence (DNA): TGTGCCAGCAGCTTGGGGGGCAGGGCGACTAATGGGCAGTACTTC.

The V call is TRBV27, the J call TRBJ2-7; D is ambiguous. From germline, CDR1 is MNHEY and CDR2 SMNVEV (reference sequence). Between the trimmed V and J ends, which lost 5 bases and 5 bases, there was a span of 13 bases. This CDR3 spans 13 amino acids. CDR3 in DNA: TGTGCCAGCAGTGCAGTAGAGGACCACGAGCAGTACTTC. Its translation is CASSAVEDHEQYF.

V gene TRBV5-4 combines with J gene TRBJ2-7, with 8 bases identical to TRBD2. The CDR3 sequence is 14 residues long. Germline loops: CDR1 SGHNT, CDR2 YYREEE (reference sequence). The V gene end was trimmed by 2 bases and the J gene end by 2 bases; junction bases not matched to a gene: 3. The CDR3 loop reads CASSLASGPYEQYF. As DNA, the CDR3 is TGTGCCAGCAGCTTAGCTAGCGGGCCCTACGAGCAGTACTTC.

This sequence joins TRBV4-1 and TRBJ1-2; no clear D gene. Trimming took 0 bases from V and 0 from J, leaving 11 bases between them. CDR3 length equals 16 residues. Germline values: CDR1 MGHRA, CDR2 YSYEKL. Here the CDR3 DNA reads TGCGCCAGCAGCCAAGATCTAGACGGGACTAACTATGGCTACACCTTC. It is translated as CASSQDLDGTNYGYTF.

The chain employs TRBV7-9 and TRBJ1-4, with 10 bases matching TRBD1. The CDR3 loop spans 12 amino acids. J was trimmed by 8 bases and V by 10 bases; bases with no gene match: 4. CDR1 and CDR2 (germline): SEHNR, FQNEAQ (reference sequence). Here the CDR3 DNA reads TGTGCCACCGGGACAGGGGCGGAAAAACTGTTTTTT. Translation gives CATGTGAEKLFF. The entire variable domain, with the rest obtained from reference TRBV7-9 and TRBJ1-4, is as follows: DTGVSQNPRHKITKRGQNVTFRCDPISEHNRLYWYRQTLGQGPEFLTYFQNEAQLEKSRLLSDRFSAERPKGSFSTLEIQRTEQGDSAMYLCATGTGAEKLFFGSGTQLSVL.

This clone was seen only a few times. The V and J genes are TRBV19 and TRBJ1-1; no clear D. Germline loops: CDR1 LNHDA, CDR2 SQIVND (reference sequence). The length of the CDR3 is 12 residues. Trimming removed 6 bases at V and 1 base at J, with 6 bases between. DNA of the CDR3: TGTGCCAGTAGATGGTGGAACACTGAAGCTTTCTTT. It translates to CASRWWNTEAFF.

This chain joins TRBV10-3 and TRBJ2-2; D call uncertain. Germline V gene lookup returns CDR1 ENHRY and CDR2 SYGVKD. Trimming cost V 9 bases and J 6 bases, with 8 bases left between them. CDR3 length: 11 residues. As DNA, the CDR3 is TGTGCCATACAGATATCCGGGGAGCTGTTTTTT. Amino acids: CAIQISGELFF.

Concerning this clone itself: Other DNA variants within this sample encode the same CDR3. The rearrangement uses TRBV4-3 and TRBJ2-1; D possibly matches TRBD1 or TRBD2 (5 bases each). The germline gives CDR1 LGHNA, CDR2 YSLEER. There are 13 residues in the CDR3. Between the trimmed V and J ends, which lost 0 bases and 6 bases, there was a span of 6 bases. The DNA of the CDR3 is TGCGCCAGCAGCCAAGATGGGGGCAATGAGCAGTTCTTC. Its translation is CASSQDGGNEQFF.

This clone appeared a single time. This sequence joins TRBV13 and TRBJ2-7; D gene ambiguous. Germline V gives CDR1 PRHDT, CDR2 FYEKMQ (reference sequence). Trimming pared 1 base from V and 0 bases from J, leaving 4 bases between. The length of the CDR3 is 13 residues. CDR3 in DNA: TGTGCCAGCAGCTTAGCAGTCTCCTACGAGCAGTACTTC. It codes for CASSLAVSYEQYF.

J is TRBJ1-5 and V is TRBV2; 7 positions agree with TRBD1. Germline V CDR1 and CDR2: SNHLY, FYNNEI. After removal of 7 bases from V and 0 bases from J, the junction contained 9 bases not matched to a gene. There are 16 residues in the CDR3. The CDR3 loop is CASNLDRTGSNQPQHF. CDR3 sequence (DNA): TGTGCCAGCAACTTAGACCGGACAGGTAGCAATCAGCCCCAGCATTTT. Variable domain in full (rest from reference TRBV2 and TRBJ1-5): EPEVTQTPSHQVTQMGQEVILRCVPISNHLYFYWYRQILGQKVEFLVSFYNNEISEKSEIFDDQFSVERPDGSNFTLKIRSTKLEDSAMYFCASNLDRTGSNQPQHFGDGTRLSIL.

The V and J genes are TRBV2 and TRBJ1-1; 9 nucleotides align to TRBD1. J gave up 4 bases and V 7 bases, and 1 base lay outside the gene matches. This CDR3 is 12 amino acids long. CDR1 SNHLY and CDR2 FYNNEI come from the germline V gene. Here the CDR3 reads CASMGQGTEAFF. CDR3 bases: TGTGCCAGCATGGGACAGGGCACTGAAGCTTTCTTT.

CDR3 in amino acids: CASSTLPGQGGYNEQFF. The DNA of the CDR3 is TGTGCCAGCAGTACCCTTCCGGGACAGGGGGGCTACAATGAGCAGTTCTTC. The V gene is TRBV27, the J gene TRBJ2-1, with 11 positions matching TRBD1. CDR1 MNHEY and CDR2 SMNVEV come from the germline V gene (reference sequence). The length of the CDR3 is 17 residues. V lost 5 bases and J lost 3; bases outside the gene matches: 9.

This chain joins TRBV19 and TRBJ2-1; 9 bases line up with TRBD1. Germline values: CDR1 LNHDA, CDR2 SQIVND (reference sequence). This CDR3 region has 15 residues. V gave up 6 bases and J gave up 0 bases; unmatched junction bases: 3. CDR3 loop: CASRPGQGSYNEQFF. Here the CDR3 DNA reads TGTGCCAGTAGGCCGGGACAGGGCTCCTACAATGAGCAGTTCTTC.

The J gene is TRBJ1-5, the V gene TRBV7-6; D is possibly TRBD1 (6 bases). Trimming pared 1 base from V and 2 bases from J, leaving 9 bases between. There are 15 residues in the CDR3. Germline lookup yields CDR1 SGHVS and CDR2 FNYEAQ. The chain's CDR3 is CASSLEQGGNQPQHF. The CDR3 region has the DNA TGTGCCAGCAGCTTAGAACAGGGCGGCAATCAGCCCCAGCATTTT.